Listed below are T cell receptor beta chains from one sample, sequenced in a study of regulatory T cells in long-lasting Graves disease. TCRdb ran MiXCR on the multiplex PCR reads and lists one entry per CDR3 protein. The table lists under 500,000 distinct CDR3 sequences, less than 25% of them singletons. This sample comprised peripheral blood mononuclear cells (PBMCs), obtained when the disease was refractory, from a patient treated with antithyroid drugs. These TCRs come from a female donor with Graves disease. CDR3s include the opening cysteine and the closing phenylalanine or tryptophan. The D gene is left open where the match is weak. Clone size, where shown, is once, few, many, or a class for clones that have expanded.

D gene: NA; V gene: TRBV7-2; J gene: TRBJ2-3; clone size: NA; CDR3 DNA: TGTGCCACCCAGGGGGGGCTAGCGAACACAGATACGCAGTATTTT; CDR3 protein: CATQGGLANTDTQYF
D gene: TRBD1; V gene: TRBV7-8; J gene: TRBJ2-1; clone size: NA; CDR3 DNA: TGTGCCAGCAGCTCCATCGGGACAGGAGACAATGAGCAGTTCTTC; CDR3 protein: CASSSIGTGDNEQFF
D gene: NA; V gene: TRBV19; J gene: TRBJ2-2; clone size: many; CDR3 DNA: TGTGCCAGTAGTCAGGGAACGAGCGGGGAGCTGTTTTTT; CDR3 protein: CASSQGTSGELFF
D gene: NA; V gene: TRBV2; J gene: TRBJ1-2; clone size: many; CDR3 DNA: TGTGCCAGCAGCGTCAAATCGATCTATGGCTACACCTTC; CDR3 protein: CASSVKSIYGYTF
D gene: TRBD1; V gene: TRBV4-1; J gene: TRBJ2-7; clone size: once; CDR3 DNA: TGCGCCAGCAGCTCTAGGGGACAGAGAACCAACGAGCAGTACTTC; CDR3 protein: CASSSRGQRTNEQYF
D gene: NA; V gene: TRBV11-2; J gene: TRBJ2-7; clone size: few; CDR3 DNA: TGTGCCAGCAGCTTTTTGGTTCACGAGCAGTACTTC; CDR3 protein: CASSFLVHEQYF
D gene: NA; V gene: TRBV20-1; J gene: TRBJ2-1; clone size: few; CDR3 DNA: TGCAGTGCTAGTACGGGGACTGCAAGCTCCTACAATGAGCAGTTCTTC; CDR3 protein: CSASTGTASSYNEQFF
D gene: TRBD1; V gene: TRBV2; J gene: TRBJ1-2; clone size: many; CDR3 DNA: TGTGCCAGCAGCAATCCCAGGACAGGGGGTGGACTCCACTATGGCTACACCTTC; CDR3 protein: CASSNPRTGGGLHYGYTF
D gene: NA; V gene: TRBV6-2/TRBV6-3; J gene: TRBJ2-2; clone size: NA; CDR3 DNA: TGTGCCAGCAGTTACGGGAAGGGAACCGGGGAGCTGTTTTTT; CDR3 protein: CASSYGKGTGELFF
D gene: NA; V gene: TRBV11-1; J gene: TRBJ2-5; clone size: many; CDR3 DNA: TGTGCCAGCAGCTTCCTCGGACGAAACCAAGAGACCCAGTACTTC; CDR3 protein: CASSFLGRNQETQYF
D gene: NA; V gene: TRBV5-1; J gene: TRBJ1-1; clone size: many; CDR3 DNA: TGCGCCAGCAGCTTGGCCGGGACTGATGGCACTGAAGCTTTCTTT; CDR3 protein: CASSLAGTDGTEAFF
D gene: NA; V gene: TRBV20-1; J gene: TRBJ2-7; clone size: many; CDR3 DNA: TGCAGTGCGAATGAGGCCCCTCGAGCCTACGAGCAGTACTTC; CDR3 protein: CSANEAPRAYEQYF
D gene: NA; V gene: TRBV11-2; J gene: TRBJ2-1; clone size: NA; CDR3 DNA: TGTGCCAGCAGCTCCTCTTCAGGGAGTGAGCAGTTCTTC; CDR3 protein: CASSSSSGSEQFF
D gene: NA; V gene: TRBV2; J gene: TRBJ1-5; clone size: NA; CDR3 DNA: TGTGCCAGCAGTGGAGACAGGACGATGGGCAATCAGCCCCAGCATTTT; CDR3 protein: CASSGDRTMGNQPQHF
D gene: NA; V gene: TRBV27; J gene: TRBJ1-5; clone size: few; CDR3 DNA: TGTGCCAGCAGTCGTACTGCAGGGGTGGGTCAGCCCCAGCATTTT; CDR3 protein: CASSRTAGVGQPQHF
D gene: TRBD2; V gene: TRBV2; J gene: TRBJ2-7; clone size: many; CDR3 DNA: TGTGCCAGCAGGCCTAGCGGGAGGGCCCATCAATCCTACGAGCAGTACTTC; CDR3 protein: CASRPSGRAHQSYEQYF
D gene: NA; V gene: TRBV28; J gene: TRBJ1-5; clone size: NA; CDR3 DNA: TGTGCCAGCAGCTGGAACAATCAGCCCCAGCATTTT; CDR3 protein: CASSWNNQPQHF
D gene: NA; V gene: TRBV7-9; J gene: TRBJ2-5; clone size: many; CDR3 DNA: TGTGCCAGCAGCCCCACAGGGTCGGGGTCAGAGACCCAGTACTTC; CDR3 protein: CASSPTGSGSETQYF
D gene: TRBD1; V gene: TRBV4-3; J gene: TRBJ1-2; clone size: NA; CDR3 DNA: TGCGCCAGCAGCCAAGATCAAGGCAGGGGGAACTATGGCTACACCTTC; CDR3 protein: CASSQDQGRGNYGYTF
D gene: TRBD2; V gene: TRBV9; J gene: TRBJ2-2; clone size: NA; CDR3 DNA: TGTGCCAGCAGCGCCAGCGAATTAGGGAGGGTACGCGGGGAGCTGTTTTTT; CDR3 protein: CASSASELGRVRGELFF
D gene: NA; V gene: TRBV11-2; J gene: TRBJ1-1; clone size: NA; CDR3 DNA: TGTGCCAGCAGCCTCCGACCCAAGGCGAACACTGAAGCTTTCTTT; CDR3 protein: CASSLRPKANTEAFF
D gene: NA; V gene: TRBV12-3/TRBV12-4; J gene: TRBJ2-7; clone size: many; CDR3 DNA: TGTGCCAGCAGTTCGGGTTCGGTGCAGTACTTC; CDR3 protein: CASSSGSVQYF
D gene: NA; V gene: TRBV11-2; J gene: TRBJ2-5; clone size: many; CDR3 DNA: TGTGCCAGCAGCTTAGATCCTGGGCCCCGTGCCCAGTACTTC; CDR3 protein: CASSLDPGPRAQYF
D gene: NA; V gene: TRBV7-2; J gene: TRBJ2-7; clone size: NA; CDR3 DNA: TGTGCCAGCAGCCCTAGTATTCCTGGGGATGGTAGGCAGTACTTC; CDR3 protein: CASSPSIPGDGRQYF
D gene: NA; V gene: TRBV28; J gene: TRBJ1-2; clone size: many; CDR3 DNA: TGTGCCAGCAGTACCGACAGCTATGGCTACACCTTC; CDR3 protein: CASSTDSYGYTF
D gene: NA; V gene: TRBV25-1; J gene: TRBJ1-1; clone size: NA; CDR3 DNA: TGTGCCAGCCCCGACGGTACGGAAGCTTTCTTT; CDR3 protein: CASPDGTEAFF
D gene: NA; V gene: TRBV7-9; J gene: TRBJ2-2; clone size: few; CDR3 DNA: TGTGCCAGCAGCTCCTCAAGCGGGCGGAACACCGGGGAGCTGTTTTTT; CDR3 protein: CASSSSSGRNTGELFF
D gene: NA; V gene: TRBV7-3; J gene: TRBJ1-1; clone size: NA; CDR3 DNA: TGTGCCAGCAATGACGGCCCCACTGAAGCTTTCTTT; CDR3 protein: CASNDGPTEAFF
D gene: TRBD2; V gene: TRBV6-1; J gene: TRBJ2-7; clone size: NA; CDR3 DNA: TGTGCCAGCAGTCCGGGAGGGCCGAGAGAGCAGTACTTC; CDR3 protein: CASSPGGPREQYF
D gene: NA; V gene: TRBV15; J gene: TRBJ1-4; clone size: NA; CDR3 DNA: TGTGCCACCAGCAGAGCCTCGAGGGGGACAATGGAAAAACTGTTTTTT; CDR3 protein: CATSRASRGTMEKLFF
D gene: NA; V gene: TRBV6-1; J gene: TRBJ1-1; clone size: NA; CDR3 DNA: TGTGCCAGCATCGGGGGGAACACTGAAGCTTTCTTT; CDR3 protein: CASIGGNTEAFF
D gene: NA; V gene: TRBV19; J gene: TRBJ1-5; clone size: NA; CDR3 DNA: TGTGCCAGTACACGTCATAGCAATCAGCCCCAGCATTTT; CDR3 protein: CASTRHSNQPQHF
D gene: NA; V gene: TRBV7-9; J gene: TRBJ1-4; clone size: many; CDR3 DNA: TGTGCCAGCAGCCCCGTTCCCGGGACACTTTCTGAAAAACTGTTTTTT; CDR3 protein: CASSPVPGTLSEKLFF
D gene: NA; V gene: TRBV6-2/TRBV6-3; J gene: TRBJ2-1; clone size: NA; CDR3 DNA: TGTGCCAGCAGAACGACTGAGCAGTTCTTC; CDR3 protein: CASRTTEQFF
D gene: NA; V gene: TRBV29-1; J gene: TRBJ1-1; clone size: few; CDR3 DNA: TGCAGCGTTGTCTCTCCGGACAGTTGGAACACTGAAGCTTTCTTT; CDR3 protein: CSVVSPDSWNTEAFF
D gene: NA; V gene: TRBV12-3/TRBV12-4; J gene: TRBJ2-5; clone size: many; CDR3 DNA: TGTGCCAGCAGTCTTCAGCCGGTGGGGACCCAGTACTTC; CDR3 protein: CASSLQPVGTQYF
D gene: NA; V gene: TRBV10-3; J gene: TRBJ2-1; clone size: NA; CDR3 DNA: TGTGCCACCTCCGCGGACGGCGATGAGCAGTTCTTC; CDR3 protein: CATSADGDEQFF
D gene: TRBD1; V gene: TRBV5-6; J gene: TRBJ1-5; clone size: many; CDR3 DNA: TGTGCCAGCAGCAAGTCACAGGGGATGAGCAATCAGCCCCAGCATTTT; CDR3 protein: CASSKSQGMSNQPQHF
D gene: NA; V gene: TRBV29-1; J gene: TRBJ2-3; clone size: few; CDR3 DNA: TGCAGCGTTGATATAGGTACAGATACGCAGTATTTT; CDR3 protein: CSVDIGTDTQYF
D gene: TRBD1; V gene: TRBV7-2; J gene: TRBJ1-6; clone size: many; CDR3 DNA: TGTGCCAGCAGCTTAGGTGTCGGGACAGGGGGCCACTATAATTCACCCCTCCACTTT; CDR3 protein: CASSLGVGTGGHYNSPLHF
D gene: TRBD2; V gene: TRBV5-1; J gene: TRBJ2-2; clone size: few; CDR3 DNA: TGCGCCAGCAGCGCTAGCGGAGTGGGCACCGGGGAGCTGTTTTTT; CDR3 protein: CASSASGVGTGELFF
D gene: NA; V gene: TRBV12-3/TRBV12-4; J gene: TRBJ2-2; clone size: many; CDR3 DNA: TGTGCCAGCAGTCCGGGACAATCAACCGGGGAGCTGTTTTTT; CDR3 protein: CASSPGQSTGELFF
D gene: TRBD1; V gene: TRBV30; J gene: TRBJ2-7; clone size: few; CDR3 DNA: TGTGCCTGGAGTGTATGGGACAGGGCCTACGAGCAGTACTTC; CDR3 protein: CAWSVWDRAYEQYF
D gene: NA; V gene: TRBV7-2; J gene: TRBJ1-1; clone size: many; CDR3 DNA: TGTGCCAGCAGCTCAGGGTACCAGGGAGCTTTCTTT; CDR3 protein: CASSSGYQGAFF
D gene: TRBD1; V gene: TRBV25-1; J gene: TRBJ2-3; clone size: NA; CDR3 DNA: TGTGCCAGCAGTGATAACGCCGGGACAGGGGGAACAGATACGCAGTATTTT; CDR3 protein: CASSDNAGTGGTDTQYF
D gene: NA; V gene: TRBV10-3; J gene: TRBJ1-1; clone size: many; CDR3 DNA: TGTGCCATCAGTGAGTCGGAGACAGATACGAACACTGAAGCTTTCTTT; CDR3 protein: CAISESETDTNTEAFF
D gene: NA; V gene: TRBV2; J gene: TRBJ1-6; clone size: few; CDR3 DNA: TGTGCCAGCAGGATAAATTTGTCACCCCTCCACTTT; CDR3 protein: CASRINLSPLHF